This paragraph reports one T cell receptor beta chain. The CDR3 runs 12 residues. V lost 4 bases and J 0 bases, leaving 6 bases between the germline ends. Germline CDR1 reads SQVTM; CDR2 reads ANQGSEA. The data belong to a study of blood T cell repertoires in COVID-19. About the research overall: Collection of acute and convalescent COVID-19 samples took place in the United States, Italy and Spain. PBMCs, B-cell-depleted T cells, or T cells were the source of the cDNA or gDNA that made up the material.

Study processing details: The assay estimated nucleated cells by amplifying reference gene primers. Data came from immunoSEQ multiplex PCR; TCRdb stores just in-frame clones and leaves some out. V and J calls and clone size are given by that table; D and trimming were obtained from the DNA. The data show a few hundred thousand clones, approximately 86% seen once. V gene TRBV29-1 combines with J gene TRBJ1-2; the D is unclear. The TCR comes from a human donor in a cohort sampled during active COVID-19. The sequencing input was peripheral blood. The CDR3 DNA follows: TGCAGCGTTGGTAATCCTAACTATGGCTACACCTTC. Its translation: CSVGNPNYGYTF.